This TCR beta chain was obtained from a study of CD8+ T cells in alopecia areata. General study findings and limits: Persistence of many expanded lesional clones was seen in scalp and blood during tofacitinib. The study found higher clonality in lesional than normal scalp, especially in alopecia totalis/universalis.

The CDR3 extends over 14 amino acids. Germline loops: CDR1 SGHTA, CDR2 FQGNSA. V was cut by 6 bases and J by 0 bases, with 9 bases left in between. The sequencing template was cDNA reverse transcribed from extracted RNA. TCRdb keeps only in-frame clones here, not all; method: immunoSEQ multiplex PCR. In the table there are 200,000 to 250,000 clones, 64% of which are singletons. The treatment denotes: oral pan-JAK inhibitor, 5-10 mg twice daily. Sampling of alopecia areata patients yielded lesional scalp punch biopsies as well as peripheral blood. As concerns this clone: What it binds is not known.

The sample consisted of CD4+ T cells sorted from blood, taken at week 4, from a patient treated with tofacitinib. The TCR sequence derives from a human donor with alopecia areata. The gene calls are TRBV7-2 and TRBJ1-5; D is unclear. The CDR3 region is CASRAVNSNQPQHF. CDR3 in DNA: TGTGCCAGCAGGGCCGTGAATAGCAATCAGCCCCAGCATTTT.